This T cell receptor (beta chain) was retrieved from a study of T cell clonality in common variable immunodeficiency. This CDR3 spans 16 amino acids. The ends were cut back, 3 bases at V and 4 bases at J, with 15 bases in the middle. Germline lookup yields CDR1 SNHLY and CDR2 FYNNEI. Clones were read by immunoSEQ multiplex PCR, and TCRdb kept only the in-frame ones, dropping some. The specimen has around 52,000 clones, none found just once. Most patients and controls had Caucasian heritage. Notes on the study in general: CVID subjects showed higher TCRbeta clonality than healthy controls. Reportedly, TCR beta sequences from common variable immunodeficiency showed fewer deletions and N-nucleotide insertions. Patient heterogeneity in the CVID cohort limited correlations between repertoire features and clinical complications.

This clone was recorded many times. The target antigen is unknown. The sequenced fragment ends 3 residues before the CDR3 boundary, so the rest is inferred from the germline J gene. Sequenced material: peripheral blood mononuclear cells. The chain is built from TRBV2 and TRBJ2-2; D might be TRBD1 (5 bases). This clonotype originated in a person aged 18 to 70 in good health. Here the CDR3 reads CASSEGTGWSTGELFF. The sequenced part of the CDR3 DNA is TGTGCCAGCAGTGAGGGAACAGGTTGGAGCACCGGGGAG.